This T cell receptor beta chain was sequenced during a study of blood T cell repertoires in COVID-19. Turning to the study itself: Italy, Spain and the United States were the sources of the convalescent and acute COVID-19 samples.

Original methodology: It was from reference gene primer amplification that nucleated cell counts were estimated. Produced via immunoSEQ multiplex PCR; TCRdb's table is partial and in-frame only. The D gene and trimming were derived from the DNA, and the V and J assignments and clone size from that table. This table holds some 210,000 clones, 89% found once. Per germline, CDR1 SGHKS and CDR2 YYEKEE (reference sequence). The CDR3 extends over 16 amino acids. Trimming at V came to 2 bases and at J to 12 bases, leaving 12 bases not matched to a gene. The sequence came from a man aged 60-69 years who had recovered from COVID-19. The gene calls are TRBV5-5 and TRBJ2-1; 12 positions match TRBD2. Material: peripheral blood. The CDR3 region has the DNA TGTGCCAGCAGCTTCCTAGCGGGGGGGACCCAGGATGGGCAGTTCTTC. Its protein product is CASSFLAGGTQDGQFF.